This entry lists 21 T cell receptor beta chains sequenced from one sample in a study of cytomegalovirus exposure and HLA in healthy donors. A multiplex PCR was run with 60 Vbeta primers and 13 Jbeta primers. Sequencing was performed with immunoSEQ multiplex PCR; in TCRdb, only in-frame clones are kept and a portion is missing. The sample consists of some 200,000 clones, 60% to 80% of them appearing once. The sequenced material came from PBMCs. The receptors derive from a female donor in good health and CMV-seronegative.

This clone turned up a few times. The chain couples TRBV2 to TRBJ2-1; 10 bases line up with TRBD1. In germline, CDR1 is SNHLY, CDR2 FYNNEI. The J segment lost 5 bases and the V segment lost 3 bases, leaving 7 bases of the junction unmatched. This CDR3 comprises 16 residues. CDR3 bases: TGTGCCAGCAGTGAGCCGGGACAGGGGCTAAACAATGAGCAGTTCTTC. Its protein product is CASSEPGQGLNNEQFF.

The chain recombines TRBV4-1 with TRBJ2-2, with no clear D. The germline gives CDR1 MGHRA, CDR2 YSYEKL. This CDR3 contains 14 residues. Trimming stripped 0 bases from V and 6 bases from J, with 8 bases between. This CDR3 is CASSQDGFPGELFF. The DNA of the CDR3 is TGCGCCAGCAGCCAAGACGGGTTTCCCGGGGAGCTGTTTTTT.

The chain combines TRBV19 with TRBJ1-2; D call uncertain. V was shortened by 4 bases and J by 5 bases, with 8 bases between the two germline ends. This CDR3 is 12 amino acids long. CDR1 LNHDA and CDR2 SQIVND come from the germline V gene (reference sequence). The CDR3 here is CASSTDGYGYTF. For the CDR3, the DNA is TGTGCCAGTAGTACAGACGGGTATGGCTACACCTTC. The complete variable domain, with remaining parts taken from reference TRBV19 and TRBJ1-2, reads DGGITQSPKYLFRKEGQNVTLSCEQNLNHDAMYWYRQDPGQGLRLIYYSQIVNDFQKGDIAEGYSVSREKKESFPLTVTSAQKNPTAFYLCASSTDGYGYTFGSGTRLTVV.

The V call is TRBV9, the J call TRBJ2-4; 7 nucleotides align to TRBD2. Germline V gene sequence: CDR1 SGDLS, CDR2 YYNGEE. The V segment lost 4 bases and the J segment 2 bases; nucleotides outside the gene matches: 6. This CDR3 has 15 amino acids. The CDR3 sequence is CASSPGLPPKNIQYF. The CDR3 DNA reads TGTGCCAGCAGCCCGGGACTACCTCCCAAAAACATTCAGTACTTC.

The J gene is TRBJ1-5, the V gene TRBV19; 8 bases align to TRBD1. The CDR3 is made up of 17 amino acids. From germline, CDR1 is LNHDA and CDR2 SQIVND (reference sequence). J lost 4 bases, V lost 0 bases, and 8 bases had no gene match. The CDR3 here is CASSIEPGQGRNQPQHF. CDR3 in DNA: TGTGCCAGTAGTATAGAACCTGGACAGGGTCGGAATCAGCCCCAGCATTTT.

This chain uses TRBV4-1 with TRBJ2-7; a possible D gene is TRBD1 (6 bases). This CDR3 comprises 15 residues. Between the trimmed V and J ends, which lost 4 bases and 2 bases, there was a span of 15 bases. Germline-derived CDR1 and CDR2 are MGHRA and YSYEKL. The CDR3 sequence is CASSLTMDSAYEQYF. CDR3 coding DNA: TGCGCCAGCAGCCTAACCATGGACAGCGCCTACGAGCAGTACTTC.

This clone turned up a few times. V gene TRBV7-9 combines with J gene TRBJ2-3; 12 nucleotides line up with TRBD2. This CDR3 comprises 16 residues. Per the germline V gene, CDR1 is SEHNR and CDR2 is FQNEAQ (reference sequence). V trimming: 5 bases; J trimming: 2 bases; junction bases outside the gene matches: 5. CDR3 loop: CASSLTSGGPTDTQYF. The DNA of the CDR3 is TGTGCCAGCAGCCTAACTAGCGGGGGGCCCACAGATACGCAGTATTTT.

The rearrangement links TRBV19 to TRBJ2-5; 11 bases align to TRBD2. The CDR3 has 15 amino acids. Germline values: CDR1 LNHDA, CDR2 SQIVND (reference sequence). J was trimmed by 2 bases and V by 10 bases; bases with no gene match: 9. The CDR3 loop reads CATTPGTSGQETQYF. CDR3 in DNA: TGTGCCACTACTCCCGGGACTAGCGGACAAGAGACCCAGTACTTC.

The CDR3 loop reads CASSRPGQGSYEQYF. The CDR3 bases are TGTGCCAGCAGCCGCCCGGGACAGGGCTCCTACGAGCAGTACTTC. V usage is TRBV13 and J usage is TRBJ2-7, with 9 bases matching TRBD1. With 5 bases clipped from V and 0 bases from J, the junction kept 5 bases outside the gene matches. The CDR3 runs 15 residues. Per germline, CDR1 PRHDT and CDR2 FYEKMQ (reference sequence).

The J gene is TRBJ1-4, the V gene TRBV6-5; D is perhaps TRBD1 (5 bases). Germline CDR1 is MNHEY and CDR2 is SVGAGI. This CDR3 region has 14 residues. V shed 2 bases and J shed 7 bases, with 11 bases lying between them. In DNA form, the CDR3 reads TGTGCCAGCAGTTACAGGCTGGGGGGTGAAAAACTGTTTTTT. This encodes CASSYRLGGEKLFF.

V is TRBV7-8 and J is TRBJ2-3; 8 positions match TRBD1. This CDR3 has 14 residues. CDR1 and CDR2 from the germline V gene are SGHVS and FQNEAQ. Germline trimming cut 5 bases from V and 1 base from J; bases unmatched to any gene: 2. CDR3 DNA: TGTGCCAGCAGCCTGGACAGGGGCACAGATACGCAGTATTTT. Amino acids: CASSLDRGTDTQYF.

The V and J genes are TRBV7-2 and TRBJ1-5; 10 nucleotides match TRBD1. The length of the CDR3 is 18 residues. Per the germline V gene, CDR1 is SGHTA and CDR2 is FQGNSA. V shed 5 bases and J 0 bases; nucleotides not matched to a gene: 10. The CDR3 here is CASSSGTGAGYSNQPQHF. CDR3 coding DNA: TGTGCCAGCAGCAGCGGGACAGGGGCGGGCTATAGCAATCAGCCCCAGCATTTT. Using reference TRBV7-2 and TRBJ1-5 for the parts outside the CDR3, the full variable domain is GAGVSQSPSNKVTEKGKDVELRCDPISGHTALYWYRQSLGQGLEFLIYFQGNSAPDKSGLPSDRFSAERTGGSVSTLTIQRTQQEDSAVYLCASSSGTGAGYSNQPQHFGDGTRLSIL.

This chain links TRBV5-1 with TRBJ2-3; 10 nucleotides align to TRBD2. The CDR3 loop spans 17 amino acids. With 0 bases clipped from V and 3 bases from J, the junction kept 7 bases outside the gene matches. Germline V gene data show CDR1 as SGHRS and CDR2 as YFSETQ. The CDR3 DNA sequence: TGCGCCAGCAGCTTGGAGGCTAGCGGGAGAGAGACAGATACGCAGTATTTT. It yields the protein CASSLEASGRETDTQYF.

The genes are TRBV2 and TRBJ2-3, with D possibly TRBD1 on 6 matching bases. The CDR3 covers 15 residues. Germline-derived CDR1 and CDR2 are SNHLY and FYNNEI. Trimming cost V 7 bases and J 0 bases, with 14 bases left between them. Here the CDR3 reads CASTEGGFSTDTQYF. The CDR3 nucleotides read TGTGCCAGCACCGAAGGGGGTTTTAGCACAGATACGCAGTATTTT. Full variable domain (missing parts from reference TRBV2 and TRBJ2-3): EPEVTQTPSHQVTQMGQEVILRCVPISNHLYFYWYRQILGQKVEFLVSFYNNEISEKSEIFDDQFSVERPDGSNFTLKIRSTKLEDSAMYFCASTEGGFSTDTQYFGPGTRLTVL.

This chain joins TRBV5-4 and TRBJ1-2; the match to TRBD1 covers 7 bases. Germline CDR1 SGHNT, CDR2 YYREEE (reference sequence). Trimming took 6 bases from V and 4 from J; bases not matched to a gene: 9. The CDR3 is made up of 14 amino acids. Here the CDR3 reads CASTLGQDPYGYTF. The CDR3 region has the DNA TGTGCCAGCACCCTTGGACAGGACCCCTATGGCTACACCTTC. The whole variable domain, filled in from reference TRBV5-4 and TRBJ1-2, reads ETGVTQSPTHLIKTRGQQVTLRCSSQSGHNTVSWYQQALGQGPQFIFQYYREEENGRGNFPPRFSGLQFPNYSSELNVNALELDDSALYLCASTLGQDPYGYTFGSGTRLTVV.

This clone was seen more than once but under ten times. The CDR3 nucleotides read TGCGCCAGCGGAAGACAGGTCGAAAATGGCGGGGAGCTGTTTTTT. It translates to CASGRQVENGGELFF. The chain uses TRBV5-1 and TRBJ2-2; perhaps TRBD1 as D (6 bases). This CDR3 region has 15 residues. Between the trimmed V and J ends, which lost 7 bases and 7 bases, there was a span of 20 bases. Germline CDR1 and CDR2: SGHRS and YFSETQ. The complete variable domain, with remaining parts taken from reference TRBV5-1 and TRBJ2-2, reads KAGVTQTPRYLIKTRGQQVTLSCSPISGHRSVSWYQQTPGQGLQFLFEYFSETQRNKGNFPGRFSGRQFSNSRSEMNVSTLELGDSALYLCASGRQVENGGELFFGEGSRLTVL.

This clone was seen only a few times. The rearrangement links TRBV11-2 to TRBJ2-1; 14 nucleotides line up with TRBD2. The junction had 12 bases not matched to a gene; V was cut back by 5 bases and J by 9 bases. The CDR3 loop spans 17 amino acids. Looked up from germline, CDR1 is SGHAT and CDR2 is FQNNGV. The CDR3 DNA reads TGTGCCAGCAGCAGCTCCGGGACTAGCGGGAGTATCGGTGAGCAGTTCTTC. The encoded protein is CASSSSGTSGSIGEQFF. Based on the CDR3 plus reference TRBV11-2 and TRBJ2-1, the full variable domain is EAGVAQSPRYKIIEKRQSVAFWCNPISGHATLYWYQQILGQGPKLLIQFQNNGVVDDSQLPKDRFSAERLKGVDSTLKIQPAKLEDSAVYLCASSSSGTSGSIGEQFFGPGTRLTVL.

The chain recombines TRBV6-5 with TRBJ1-1, with TRBD1 matching over 8 bases. The ends lost 1 base at V and 1 base at J; junction bases unmatched: 5. The V gene's germline CDR1 is MNHEY and CDR2 SVGAGI. The CDR3 is 16 amino acids. This chain's CDR3 is CASSYLQGGPNTEAFF. The CDR3 DNA reads as TGTGCCAGCAGTTACTTACAGGGGGGGCCGAACACTGAAGCTTTCTTT.

This clone was observed a few times. The J gene is TRBJ2-3, the V gene TRBV15; 7 positions match TRBD1. V was clipped by 0 bases and J by 1 base; unmatched bases: 1. Germline V gives CDR1 LNHNV, CDR2 YYDKDF (reference sequence). There are 15 residues in the CDR3. The CDR3 nucleotides are TGTGCCACCAGCAGAGATACAGGGGGCACAGATACGCAGTATTTT. The encoded protein is CATSRDTGGTDTQYF.

This clone has just a few counts. The J gene is TRBJ2-7, the V gene TRBV5-5; D might be TRBD2 (6 bases). Trimming removed 5 bases at V and 2 bases at J, with 14 bases between. Germline CDR1 SGHKS, CDR2 YYEKEE (reference sequence). The CDR3 is made up of 14 amino acids. CDR3 nucleotides: TGTGCCAGCAGTCCTCTTGGCGGGGCCTACGAGCAGTACTTC. This codes for CASSPLGGAYEQYF.

This clone was detected only once. The V and J genes are TRBV27 and TRBJ1-4; TRBD1 agrees at 8 bases. Germline lookup yields CDR1 MNHEY and CDR2 SMNVEV (reference sequence). This CDR3 has 14 amino acids. Trimming removed 2 bases from V and 12 bases from J; junction bases left unmatched: 8. CDR3 residues: CASSLVTGQEELFF. CDR3 nucleotides: TGTGCCAGCAGTTTAGTTACGGGACAGGAGGAACTGTTTTTT.